The subject of this entry is one T cell receptor beta chain. Sequenced by immunoSEQ multiplex PCR; TCRdb stores in-frame clones only, minus some. The table includes approximately 190,000 clones, about four fifths detected once. The source of the sample is a study of blood T cell repertoires in COVID-19. This CDR3 contains 15 residues. Germline V CDR1 and CDR2: MNHEY, SVGAGI. V lost 4 bases and J lost 0; bases outside the gene matches: 4. The chain carries TRBV6-5 and TRBJ1-2, with 8 bases lining up with TRBD1. Sequenced: PBMCs or T cells enriched from blood (not recorded which). This receptor was identified in a woman aged 30 to 39 who had been exposed to COVID-19. CDR3 amino acids: CASSSRTGPNYGYTF. The CDR3, as DNA: TGTGCCAGCAGTTCCCGGACAGGGCCTAACTATGGCTACACCTTC.